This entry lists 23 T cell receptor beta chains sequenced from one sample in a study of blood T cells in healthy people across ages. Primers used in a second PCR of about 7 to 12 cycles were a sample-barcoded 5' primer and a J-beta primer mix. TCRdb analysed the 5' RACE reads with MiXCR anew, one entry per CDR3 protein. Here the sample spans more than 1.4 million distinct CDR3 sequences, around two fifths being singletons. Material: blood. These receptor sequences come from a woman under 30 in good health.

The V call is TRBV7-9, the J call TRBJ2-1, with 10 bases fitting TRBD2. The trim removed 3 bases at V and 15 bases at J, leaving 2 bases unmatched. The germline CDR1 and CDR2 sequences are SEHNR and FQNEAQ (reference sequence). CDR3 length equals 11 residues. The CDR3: CASSFLAGAFF. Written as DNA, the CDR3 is TGTGCCAGCAGCTTTCTAGCGGGAGCGTTCTTC.

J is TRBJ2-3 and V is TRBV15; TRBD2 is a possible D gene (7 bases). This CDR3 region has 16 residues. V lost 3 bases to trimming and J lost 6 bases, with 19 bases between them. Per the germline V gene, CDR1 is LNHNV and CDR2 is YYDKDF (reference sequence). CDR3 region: CATSSGGASHVDTQYF. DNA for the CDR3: TGTGCCACCAGCAGTGGGGGGGCTTCCCATGTGGATACGCAGTATTTT.

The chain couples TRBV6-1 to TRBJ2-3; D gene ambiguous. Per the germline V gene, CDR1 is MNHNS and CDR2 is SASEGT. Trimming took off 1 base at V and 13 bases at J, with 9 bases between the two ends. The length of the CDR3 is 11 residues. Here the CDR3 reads CASSEGVAEYF. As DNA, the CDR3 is TGTGCCAGCAGTGAAGGAGTAGCTGAGTATTTT.

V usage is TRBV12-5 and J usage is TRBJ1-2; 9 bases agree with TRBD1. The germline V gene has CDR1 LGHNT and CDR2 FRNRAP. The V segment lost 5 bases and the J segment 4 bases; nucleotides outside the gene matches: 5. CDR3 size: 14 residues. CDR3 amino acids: CASGPDRGIYGYTF. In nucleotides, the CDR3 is TGTGCTAGTGGTCCCGACAGGGGGATCTATGGCTACACCTTC.

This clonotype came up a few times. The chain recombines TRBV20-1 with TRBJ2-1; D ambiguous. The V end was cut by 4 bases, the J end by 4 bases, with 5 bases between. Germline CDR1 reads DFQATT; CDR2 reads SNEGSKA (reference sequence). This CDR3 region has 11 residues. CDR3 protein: CSAILYNEQFF. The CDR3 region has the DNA TGCAGTGCTATTTTATACAATGAGCAGTTCTTC.

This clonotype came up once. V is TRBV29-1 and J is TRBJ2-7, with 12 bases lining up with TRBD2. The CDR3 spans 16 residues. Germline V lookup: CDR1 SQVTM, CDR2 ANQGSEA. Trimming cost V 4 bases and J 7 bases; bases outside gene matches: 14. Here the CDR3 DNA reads TGCAGCGTTGGGCTAGCGGGAGGGGTTGCGTACAATGAGCAGTACTTC. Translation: CSVGLAGGVAYNEQYF.

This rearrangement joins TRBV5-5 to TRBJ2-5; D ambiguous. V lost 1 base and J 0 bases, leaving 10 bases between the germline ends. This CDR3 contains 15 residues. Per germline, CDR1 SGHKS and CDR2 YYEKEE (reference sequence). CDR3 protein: CASSLIVADQETQYF. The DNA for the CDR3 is TGTGCCAGCAGCTTGATTGTGGCAGACCAAGAGACCCAGTACTTC.

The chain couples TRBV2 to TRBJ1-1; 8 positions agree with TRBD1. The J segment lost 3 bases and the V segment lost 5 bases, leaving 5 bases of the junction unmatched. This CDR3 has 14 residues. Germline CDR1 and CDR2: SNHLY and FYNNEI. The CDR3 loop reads CASSRLTGDTEAFF. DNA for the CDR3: TGTGCCAGCAGTCGCCTGACAGGGGACACTGAAGCTTTCTTT.

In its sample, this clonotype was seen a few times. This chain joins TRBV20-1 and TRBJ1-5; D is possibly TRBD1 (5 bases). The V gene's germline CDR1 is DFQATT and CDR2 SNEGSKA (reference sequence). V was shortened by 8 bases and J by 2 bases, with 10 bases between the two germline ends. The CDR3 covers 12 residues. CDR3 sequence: CSPTGGNQPQHF. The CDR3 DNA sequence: TGCAGTCCCACGGGGGGCAATCAGCCCCAGCATTTT.

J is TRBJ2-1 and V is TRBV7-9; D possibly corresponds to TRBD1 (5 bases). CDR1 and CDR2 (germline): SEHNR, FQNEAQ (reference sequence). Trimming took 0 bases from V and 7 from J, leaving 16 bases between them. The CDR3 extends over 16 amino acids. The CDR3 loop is CASSLAGAVPRNEQFF. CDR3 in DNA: TGTGCCAGCAGCTTAGCAGGGGCAGTTCCGAGGAATGAGCAGTTCTTC.

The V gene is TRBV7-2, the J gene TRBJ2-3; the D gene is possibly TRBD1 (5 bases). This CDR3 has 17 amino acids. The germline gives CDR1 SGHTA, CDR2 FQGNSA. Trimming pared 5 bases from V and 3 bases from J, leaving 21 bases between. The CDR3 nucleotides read TGTGCCAGCAGCCATCCCCTGGTCGACAGAGGAACAGATACGCAGTATTTT. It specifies CASSHPLVDRGTDTQYF.

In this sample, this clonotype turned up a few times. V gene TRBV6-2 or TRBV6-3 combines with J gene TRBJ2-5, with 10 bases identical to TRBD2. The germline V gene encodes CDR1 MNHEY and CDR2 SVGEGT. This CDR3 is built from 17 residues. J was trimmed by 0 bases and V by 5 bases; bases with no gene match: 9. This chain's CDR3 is CASSLPQLAGNQETQYF. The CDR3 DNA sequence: TGTGCCAGCAGTCTCCCCCAACTAGCGGGGAACCAAGAGACCCAGTACTTC.

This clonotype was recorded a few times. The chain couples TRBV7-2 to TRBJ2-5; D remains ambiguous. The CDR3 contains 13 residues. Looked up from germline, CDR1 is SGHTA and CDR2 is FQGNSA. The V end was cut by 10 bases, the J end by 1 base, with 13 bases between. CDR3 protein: CATRTGLQETQYF. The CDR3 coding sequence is TGTGCCACCCGGACGGGTCTCCAAGAGACCCAGTACTTC.

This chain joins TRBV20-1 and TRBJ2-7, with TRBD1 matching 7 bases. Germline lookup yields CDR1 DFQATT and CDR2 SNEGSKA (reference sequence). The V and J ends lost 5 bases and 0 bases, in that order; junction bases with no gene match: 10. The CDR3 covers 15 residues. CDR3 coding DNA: TGCAGTGCTGGGGAAAGACAGGGCCTCTCCTACGAGCAGTACTTC. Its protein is CSAGERQGLSYEQYF.

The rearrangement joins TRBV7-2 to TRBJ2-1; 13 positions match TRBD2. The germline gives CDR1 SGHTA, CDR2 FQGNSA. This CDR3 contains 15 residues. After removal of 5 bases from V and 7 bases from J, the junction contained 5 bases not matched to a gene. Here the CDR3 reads CASSNPGLAGNEQFF. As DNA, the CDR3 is TGTGCCAGCAGCAACCCGGGACTAGCGGGGAATGAGCAGTTCTTC.

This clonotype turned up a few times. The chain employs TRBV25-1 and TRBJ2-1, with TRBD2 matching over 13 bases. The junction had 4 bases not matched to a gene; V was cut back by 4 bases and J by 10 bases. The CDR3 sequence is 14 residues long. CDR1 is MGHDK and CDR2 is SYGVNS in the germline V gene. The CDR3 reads CASSVPGLAGEQFF. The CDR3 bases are TGTGCCAGCAGTGTCCCGGGACTAGCGGGAGAGCAGTTCTTC.

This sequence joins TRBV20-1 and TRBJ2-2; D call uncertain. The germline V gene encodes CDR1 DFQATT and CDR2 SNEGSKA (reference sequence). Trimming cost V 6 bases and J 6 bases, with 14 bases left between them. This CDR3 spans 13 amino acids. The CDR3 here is CSAGPGVAGELFF. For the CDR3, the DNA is TGCAGTGCGGGCCCTGGGGTCGCCGGGGAGCTGTTTTTT.

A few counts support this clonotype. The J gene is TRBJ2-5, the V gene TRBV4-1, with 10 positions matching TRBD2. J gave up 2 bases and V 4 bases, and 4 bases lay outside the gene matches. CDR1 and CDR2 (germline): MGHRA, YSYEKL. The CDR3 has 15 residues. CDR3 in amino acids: CASSRGSGGQETQYF. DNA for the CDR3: TGCGCCAGCAGCCGAGGTAGCGGGGGGCAAGAGACCCAGTACTTC.

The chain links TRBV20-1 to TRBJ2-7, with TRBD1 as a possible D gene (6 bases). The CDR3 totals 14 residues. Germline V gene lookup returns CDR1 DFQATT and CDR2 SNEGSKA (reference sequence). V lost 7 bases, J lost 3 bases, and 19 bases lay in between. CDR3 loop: CSVQNRVRVYEQYF. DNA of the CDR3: TGCAGTGTTCAGAACAGGGTAAGGGTCTACGAGCAGTACTTC.

The CDR3 loop reads CASSLYGDTGELFF. The CDR3 region has the DNA TGCGCCAGCAGCTTATATGGGGACACCGGGGAGCTGTTTTTT. The chain carries TRBV5-1 and TRBJ2-2; D gene ambiguous. From germline, CDR1 is SGHRS and CDR2 YFSETQ. Trimming stripped 2 bases from V and 3 bases from J, with 8 bases between. There are 14 residues in the CDR3.

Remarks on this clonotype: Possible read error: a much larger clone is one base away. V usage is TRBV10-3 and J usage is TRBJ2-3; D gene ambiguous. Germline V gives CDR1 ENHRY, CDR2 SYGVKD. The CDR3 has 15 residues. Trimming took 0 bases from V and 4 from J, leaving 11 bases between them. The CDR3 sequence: CAISESRTAADTQYF. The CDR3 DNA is TGTGCCATCAGTGAGTCGAGGACGGCAGCAGATACGCAGTATTTT.

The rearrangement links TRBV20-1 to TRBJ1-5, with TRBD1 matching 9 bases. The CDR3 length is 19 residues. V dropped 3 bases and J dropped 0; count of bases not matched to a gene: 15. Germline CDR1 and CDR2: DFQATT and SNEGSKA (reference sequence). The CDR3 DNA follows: TGCAGTGCTAGGCGCTCTCCGGGACAGGGAAACCCTAGCAATCAGCCCCAGCATTTT. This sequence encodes CSARRSPGQGNPSNQPQHF.

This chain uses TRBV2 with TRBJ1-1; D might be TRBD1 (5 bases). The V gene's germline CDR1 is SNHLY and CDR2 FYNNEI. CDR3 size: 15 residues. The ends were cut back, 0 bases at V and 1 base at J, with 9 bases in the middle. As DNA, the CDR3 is TGTGCCAGCAGTGAAGCGGCCGGGGCGAACACTGAAGCTTTCTTT. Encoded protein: CASSEAAGANTEAFF.